The clone carrying this T cell receptor beta chain appeared many times. The record originates from a study of shared clonotypes between healthy human individuals. The V and J ends lost 1 base and 4 bases respectively, with 10 bases between them. Germline CDR1 LGHNA, CDR2 YSLEER. There are 14 residues in the CDR3. This table comes from immunoSEQ multiplex PCR, and its TCRdb copy is limited to in-frame clones, with some not included. The sample contains about 980,000 clones, approximately 80% of which appear only once. The V gene is TRBV4-3, the J gene TRBJ1-2, with D tentatively TRBD1 (6 bases). This receptor was taken from a man aged 18 to 35 in good health. The source material was memory CD4+ T cells sorted from blood. Subset denoted: CD45RA-negative fraction. Here the CDR3 DNA reads TGCGCCAGCAGCCAAGCAGGGGCATCCTATGGCTACACCTTC. It yields the protein CASSQAGASYGYTF.